These T cell receptor beta chains were read from a single sample in a study of Ad26.COV2.S vaccination and SARS-CoV-2 variants. Sequenced by immunoSEQ multiplex PCR; TCRdb stores in-frame clones only, minus some. The sample consists of about 410,000 clones, about 92% of them appearing once. Here the sequenced sample was peripheral blood, taken in a trial of Ad26.COV2.S vaccine versus placebo. The receptors were sampled from a person between 18 and 65 years old who received the Ad26.COV2.S COVID-19 vaccine or a placebo. Both conserved end residues are part of each CDR3. The D gene is left open where the match is weak. Rows give clone size only sometimes, using once, few, many, or a class for an expanded clone.

>-|-|TRBJ1-1|TRBV21-1
CASSIRGPPFF
TGTGCCAGCAGCATCAGGGGGCCTCCTTTCTTT
>-|-|TRBJ2-5|TRBV4-3
CASSPAISGAKTPYF
TGCGCCAGCAGCCCTGCGATCTCAGGGGCTAAAACTCCGTACTTC
>-|-|TRBJ1-1|TRBV11-2
CANYEMNTEAFF
TGTGCCAACTATGAAATGAACACTGAAGCTTTCTTT
>-|-|TRBJ1-4|TRBV30
CCFRSNEKLFF
TGTTGTTTTAGGTCTAATGAAAAACTGTTTTTT
>-|TRBD2|TRBJ2-5|TRBV5-1
CASSSSGGAVWETQYF
TGCGCCAGCAGCTCTAGCGGGGGGGCCGTTTGGGAGACCCAGTACTTC
>-|-|TRBJ1-1|TRBV5-1
CASSLEGSSNTEAFF
TGCGCCAGCAGCTTGGAGGGTTCCTCCAACACTGAAGCTTTCTTT
>once|-|TRBJ2-3|TRBV9
CASSPRRRPTSTDTQYF
TGTGCCAGCAGCCCCCGGAGGAGACCGACAAGCACAGATACGCAGTATTTT
>-|TRBD2|TRBJ2-6|TRBV10-3
CAISPTSGGASGANVLTF
TGTGCCATCAGCCCGACTAGCGGGGGGGCCTCTGGGGCCAACGTCCTGACTTTC
>-|-|TRBJ1-6|TRBV7-2
CASSLGLSASPLHF
TGTGCCAGCAGCCTCGGACTGAGCGCTTCACCCCTCCACTTT
>-|TRBD1|TRBJ1-4|TRBV6-5
CASKQGWHEKLFF
TGTGCCAGCAAACAGGGGTGGCATGAAAAACTGTTTTTT
>-|TRBD1|TRBJ2-3|TRBV5-8
CASSLGTGGWADTQYF
TGTGCCAGCAGCTTGGGGACAGGGGGTTGGGCAGATACGCAGTATTTT
>-|-|TRBJ1-2|TRBV7-2
CASSLMTGLPYGYTF
TGTGCCAGCAGCTTAATGACAGGTTTACCCTATGGCTACACCTTC
>-|-|TRBJ2-1|TRBV5-1
CASSLGGAYNEQFF
TGCGCCAGCAGCTTGGGAGGGGCGTACAATGAGCAGTTCTTC
>-|TRBD1|TRBJ1-2|TRBV18
CASSPGTGDYGYTF
TGTGCCAGCTCACCAGGGACAGGGGACTATGGCTACACCTTC
>-|TRBD2|TRBJ2-1|TRBV10-3
CAIKGAGGRRYNEQFF
TGTGCCATCAAAGGTGCGGGGGGACGGAGATACAATGAGCAGTTCTTC
>-|TRBD1|TRBJ2-5|TRBV6-1
CASSPGTVYQETQYF
TGTGCCAGCAGTCCCGGGACAGTGTACCAAGAGACCCAGTACTTC
>-|TRBD1|TRBJ1-5|TRBV6-5
CASSSDRGLQPQHF
TGTGCCAGCAGCTCAGACAGGGGGCTTCAGCCCCAGCATTTT
>-|-|TRBJ2-7|TRBV10-2
CASSADFYEQYF
TGCGCCAGCAGTGCGGACTTTTACGAGCAGTACTTC
>-|-|TRBJ2-6|TRBV10-2
CATLGTSSGANVLTF
TGCGCCACCCTGGGGACGAGCTCTGGGGCCAACGTCCTGACTTTC
>-|-|TRBJ1-4|TRBV5-1
CASKGGASSEKLFF
TGCGCGAGCAAGGGGGGGGCTAGTTCTGAAAAACTGTTTTTT
>-|-|TRBJ1-1|TRBV9
CASSRGSGQNTEAFF
TGTGCCAGCAGCCGGGGCTCGGGACAGAACACTGAAGCTTTCTTT
>-|-|TRBJ2-7|TRBV15
CATSRDSAFTTYEQYF
TGTGCCACCAGCAGAGATAGTGCATTTACTACCTACGAGCAGTACTTC
>-|-|TRBJ2-7|TRBV4-3
CASSQWQYYEQYF
TGCGCCAGCAGCCAGTGGCAATACTACGAGCAGTACTTC
>-|TRBD1|TRBJ2-7|TRBV19
CASSQGVGYEQYF
TGTGCCAGTAGCCAGGGGGTAGGCTACGAGCAGTACTTC
>once|-|TRBJ2-7|TRBV5-4
CASSAGPPYEQYF
TGTGCCAGCAGCGCGGGCCCCCCTTACGAGCAGTACTTC
>-|-|TRBJ2-1|TRBV9
CASSVGALNEQFF
TGTGCCAGCAGCGTAGGGGCTTTGAATGAGCAGTTCTTC
>-|TRBD2|TRBJ2-7|TRBV11-2
CASSLAGGIDYEQYF
TGTGCCAGCAGCTTAGCGGGGGGAATTGATTACGAGCAGTACTTC